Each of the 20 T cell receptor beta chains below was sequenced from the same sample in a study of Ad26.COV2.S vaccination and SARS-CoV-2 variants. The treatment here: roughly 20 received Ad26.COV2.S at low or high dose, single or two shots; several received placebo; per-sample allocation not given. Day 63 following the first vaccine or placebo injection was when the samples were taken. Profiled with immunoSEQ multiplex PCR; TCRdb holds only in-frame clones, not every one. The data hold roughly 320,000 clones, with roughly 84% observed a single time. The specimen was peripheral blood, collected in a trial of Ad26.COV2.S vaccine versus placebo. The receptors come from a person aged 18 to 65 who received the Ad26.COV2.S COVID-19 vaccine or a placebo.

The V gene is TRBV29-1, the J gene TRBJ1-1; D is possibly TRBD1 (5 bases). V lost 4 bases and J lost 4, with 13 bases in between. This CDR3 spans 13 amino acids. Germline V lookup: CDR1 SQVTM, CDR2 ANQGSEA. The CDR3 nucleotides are TGCAGCGTTGGCACCAGGGTGGGCACTGAAGCTTTCTTT. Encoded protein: CSVGTRVGTEAFF.

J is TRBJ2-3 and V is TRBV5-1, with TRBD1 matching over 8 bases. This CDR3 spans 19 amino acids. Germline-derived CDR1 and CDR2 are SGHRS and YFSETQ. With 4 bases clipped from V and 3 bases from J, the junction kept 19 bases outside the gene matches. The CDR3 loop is CASSPGKLLGTGSTDTQYF. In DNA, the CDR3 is TGCGCCAGCAGCCCTGGAAAGTTGTTAGGGACAGGAAGTACAGATACGCAGTATTTT. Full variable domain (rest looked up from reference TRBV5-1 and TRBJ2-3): KAGVTQTPRYLIKTRGQQVTLSCSPISGHRSVSWYQQTPGQGLQFLFEYFSETQRNKGNFPGRFSGRQFSNSRSEMNVSTLELGDSALYLCASSPGKLLGTGSTDTQYFGPGTRLTVL.

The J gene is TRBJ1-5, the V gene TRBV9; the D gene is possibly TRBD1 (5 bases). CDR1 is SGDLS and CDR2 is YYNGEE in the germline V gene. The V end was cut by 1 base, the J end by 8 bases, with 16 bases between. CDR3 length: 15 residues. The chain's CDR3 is CASSVPPGRREPQHF. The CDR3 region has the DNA TGTGCCAGCAGCGTACCACCGGGACGCCGGGAGCCCCAGCATTTT.

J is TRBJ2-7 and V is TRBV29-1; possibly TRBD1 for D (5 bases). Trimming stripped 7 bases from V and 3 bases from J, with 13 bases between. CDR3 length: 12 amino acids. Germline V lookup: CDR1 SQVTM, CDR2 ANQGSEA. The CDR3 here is CSARTLNYEQYF. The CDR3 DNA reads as TGCAGCGCCCGGACACTTAACTACGAGCAGTACTTC.

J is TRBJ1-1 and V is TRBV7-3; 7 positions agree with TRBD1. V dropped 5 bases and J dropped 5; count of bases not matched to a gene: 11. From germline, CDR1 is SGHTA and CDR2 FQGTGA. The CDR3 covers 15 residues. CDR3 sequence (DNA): TGTGCCAGCAGCCCTCAGGCAGGGGGAAGGACTGAAGCTTTCTTT. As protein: CASSPQAGGRTEAFF.

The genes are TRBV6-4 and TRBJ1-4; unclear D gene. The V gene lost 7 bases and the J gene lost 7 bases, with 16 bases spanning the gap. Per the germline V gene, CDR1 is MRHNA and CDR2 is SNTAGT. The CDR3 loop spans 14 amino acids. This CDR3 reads CASTTDARPEKLFF. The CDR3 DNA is TGTGCCAGCACCACGGACGCGAGGCCTGAAAAACTGTTTTTT.

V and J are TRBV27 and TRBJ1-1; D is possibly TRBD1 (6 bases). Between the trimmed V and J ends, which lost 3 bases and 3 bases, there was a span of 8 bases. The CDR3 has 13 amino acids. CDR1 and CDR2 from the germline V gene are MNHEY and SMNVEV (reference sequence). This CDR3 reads CASSLGADTEAFF. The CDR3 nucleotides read TGTGCCAGCAGTTTGGGGGCGGACACTGAAGCTTTCTTT.

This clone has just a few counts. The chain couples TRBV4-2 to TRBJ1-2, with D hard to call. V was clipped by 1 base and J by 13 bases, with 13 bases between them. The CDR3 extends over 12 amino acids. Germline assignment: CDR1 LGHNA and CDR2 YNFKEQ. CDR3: CASSQGHLGCTF. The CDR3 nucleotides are TGTGCCAGCAGCCAAGGACATCTCGGGTGCACCTTC.

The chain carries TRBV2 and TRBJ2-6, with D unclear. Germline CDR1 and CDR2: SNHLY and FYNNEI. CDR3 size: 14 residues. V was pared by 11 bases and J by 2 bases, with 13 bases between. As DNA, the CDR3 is TGTGCCCGAGAGGTCGGTCCTGGGGCCAACGTCCTGACTTTC. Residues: CAREVGPGANVLTF.

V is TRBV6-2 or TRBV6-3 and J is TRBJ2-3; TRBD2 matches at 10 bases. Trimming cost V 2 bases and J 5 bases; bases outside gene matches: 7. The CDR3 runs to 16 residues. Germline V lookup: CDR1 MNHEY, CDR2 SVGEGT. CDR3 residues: CASSYVVAGGVDTQYF. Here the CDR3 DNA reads TGTGCCAGCAGTTACGTCGTAGCGGGGGGAGTAGATACGCAGTATTTT.

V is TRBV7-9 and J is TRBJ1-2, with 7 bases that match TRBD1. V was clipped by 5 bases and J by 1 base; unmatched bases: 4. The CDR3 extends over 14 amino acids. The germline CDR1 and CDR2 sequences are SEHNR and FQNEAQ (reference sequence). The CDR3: CASSLGQVNYGYTF. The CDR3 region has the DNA TGTGCCAGCAGCCTCGGACAGGTTAACTATGGCTACACCTTC.

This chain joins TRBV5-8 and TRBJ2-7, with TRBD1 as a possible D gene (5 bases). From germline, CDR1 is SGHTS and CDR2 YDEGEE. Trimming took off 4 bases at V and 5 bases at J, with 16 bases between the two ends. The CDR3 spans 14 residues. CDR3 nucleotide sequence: TGTGCCAGCAGCCCCGTAGGGGTCCCCAACGAGCAGTACTTC. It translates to CASSPVGVPNEQYF.

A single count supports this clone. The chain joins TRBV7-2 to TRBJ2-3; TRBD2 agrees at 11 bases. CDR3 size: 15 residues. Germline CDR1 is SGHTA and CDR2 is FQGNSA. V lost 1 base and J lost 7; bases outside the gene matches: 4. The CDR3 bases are TGTGCCAGCAGCTTAGAGCTAGCGGGGGGAAATACGCAGTATTTT. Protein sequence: CASSLELAGGNTQYF.

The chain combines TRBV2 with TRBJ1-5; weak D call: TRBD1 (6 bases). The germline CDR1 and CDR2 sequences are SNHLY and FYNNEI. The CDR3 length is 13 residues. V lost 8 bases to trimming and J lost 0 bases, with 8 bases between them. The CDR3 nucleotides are TGTGCCAGCGGGACACGTAGCAATCAGCCCCAGCATTTT. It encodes CASGTRSNQPQHF.

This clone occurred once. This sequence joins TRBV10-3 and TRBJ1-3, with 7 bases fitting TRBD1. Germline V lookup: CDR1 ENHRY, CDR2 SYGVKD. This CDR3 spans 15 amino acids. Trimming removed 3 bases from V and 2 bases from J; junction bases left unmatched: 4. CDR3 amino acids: CAISDTGQAGNTIYF. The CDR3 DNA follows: TGTGCCATCAGTGACACTGGACAGGCTGGAAACACCATATATTTT.

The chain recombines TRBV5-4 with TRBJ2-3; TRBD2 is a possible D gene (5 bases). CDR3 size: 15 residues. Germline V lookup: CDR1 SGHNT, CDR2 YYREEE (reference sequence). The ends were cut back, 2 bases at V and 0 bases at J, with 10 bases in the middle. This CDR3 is CASSFERPSTDTQYF. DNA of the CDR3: TGTGCCAGCAGCTTCGAGCGGCCTAGCACAGATACGCAGTATTTT.

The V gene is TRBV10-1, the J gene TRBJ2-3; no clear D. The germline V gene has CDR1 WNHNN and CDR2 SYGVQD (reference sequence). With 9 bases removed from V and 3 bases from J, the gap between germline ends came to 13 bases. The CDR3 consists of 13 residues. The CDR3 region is CASQWAYTDTQYF. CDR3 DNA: TGCGCCAGTCAGTGGGCGTATACAGATACGCAGTATTTT.

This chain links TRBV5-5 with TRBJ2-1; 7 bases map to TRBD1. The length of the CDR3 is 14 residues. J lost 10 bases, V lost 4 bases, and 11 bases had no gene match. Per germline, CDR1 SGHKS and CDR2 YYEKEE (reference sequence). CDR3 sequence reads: CASSQTGSRGEQFF. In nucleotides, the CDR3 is TGTGCCAGCAGCCAGACAGGGTCCCGCGGGGAGCAGTTCTTC.

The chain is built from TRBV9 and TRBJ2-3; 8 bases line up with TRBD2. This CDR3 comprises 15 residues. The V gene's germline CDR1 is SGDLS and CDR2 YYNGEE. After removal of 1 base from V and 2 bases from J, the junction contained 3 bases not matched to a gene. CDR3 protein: CASSVSGGITDTQYF. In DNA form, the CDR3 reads TGTGCCAGCAGCGTAAGCGGGGGTATCACAGATACGCAGTATTTT.

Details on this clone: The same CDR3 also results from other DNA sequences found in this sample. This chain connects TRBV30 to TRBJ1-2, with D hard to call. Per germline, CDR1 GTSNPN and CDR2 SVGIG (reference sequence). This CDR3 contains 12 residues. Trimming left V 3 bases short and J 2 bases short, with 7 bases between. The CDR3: CAWSTGNYGYTF. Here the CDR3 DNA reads TGTGCCTGGAGCACCGGAAACTATGGCTACACCTTC. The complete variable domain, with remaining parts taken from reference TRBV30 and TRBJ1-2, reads SQTIHQWPATLVQPVGSPLSLECTVEGTSNPNLYWYRQAAGRGLQLLFYSVGIGQISSEVPQNLSASRPQDRQFILSSKKLLLSDSGFYLCAWSTGNYGYTFGSGTRLTVV.